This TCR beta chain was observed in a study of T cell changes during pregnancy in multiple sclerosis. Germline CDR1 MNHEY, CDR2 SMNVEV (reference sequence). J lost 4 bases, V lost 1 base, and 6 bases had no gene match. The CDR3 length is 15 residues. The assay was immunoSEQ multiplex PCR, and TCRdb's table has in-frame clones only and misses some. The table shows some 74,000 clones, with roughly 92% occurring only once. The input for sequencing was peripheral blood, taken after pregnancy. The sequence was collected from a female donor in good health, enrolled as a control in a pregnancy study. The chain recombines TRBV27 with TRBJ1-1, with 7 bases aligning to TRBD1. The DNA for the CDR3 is TGTGCCAGCAGTTTATTAGGGGGCGCTGGCACTGAAGCTTTCTTT. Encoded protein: CASSLLGGAGTEAFF.